Below, 9 T cell receptor beta chains from the same sample are listed, as sequenced in a study of shared clonotypes between healthy human individuals. TCRdb's copy holds only in-frame clones and misses some; the assay was immunoSEQ multiplex PCR. The sample has about 2.1 million clones, over 85% seen once. CD45RO-negative, CCR7-selected cells formed the naive CD8 fraction, which excluded terminally differentiated effector memory CD45RA+ cells. Sequencing input: naive CD8+ T cells from PBMCs. All receptors come from a man between 18 and 35 years old in good health. Some clones in this sample may be carry-over from other donors' samples.

The chain combines TRBV30 with TRBJ1-2, with a tentative D call TRBD1 (6 bases). In germline, CDR1 is GTSNPN, CDR2 SVGIG (reference sequence). Trimming stripped 2 bases from V and 8 bases from J, with 18 bases between. CDR3 length: 14 residues. The CDR3 region is CAWSTGRGGRGYTF. The DNA for the CDR3 is TGTGCCTGGAGTACCGGAAGAGGGGGGCGCGGCTACACCTTC.

The CDR3 sequence: CASSQETRVDTQYF. For the CDR3, the DNA is TGCGCCAGCAGCCAAGAAACCAGGGTTGATACGCAGTATTTT. The chain joins TRBV4-1 to TRBJ2-3; possibly TRBD1 for D (5 bases). Germline CDR1 MGHRA, CDR2 YSYEKL. CDR3 size: 14 residues. V was clipped by 0 bases and J by 6 bases, with 10 bases between them.

The sample holds one count of this clone. The chain recombines TRBV11-2 with TRBJ1-1, with a weak D call TRBD1 (5 bases). This CDR3 comprises 14 residues. V was trimmed by 2 bases and J by 1 base, leaving 8 bases between them. CDR1 is SGHAT and CDR2 is FQNNGV in the germline V gene. The CDR3 sequence is CASSLRGQNTEAFF. As DNA, the CDR3 is TGTGCCAGCAGCTTACGCGGACAGAACACTGAAGCTTTCTTT.

This chain joins TRBV10-1 and TRBJ1-1, with D maybe TRBD1 (5 bases). From germline, CDR1 is WNHNN and CDR2 SYGVQD (reference sequence). This CDR3 has 13 amino acids. V was cut by 10 bases and J by 5 bases, with 17 bases left in between. The CDR3 coding sequence is TGCGCCATCCGCGTCGGGGCGGTTACTGAAGCTTTCTTT. Amino acid sequence: CAIRVGAVTEAFF.

The V call is TRBV18, the J call TRBJ2-5; possible D gene TRBD2, 5 bases. Per germline, CDR1 KGHSH and CDR2 LQKENI. The V and J ends lost 2 bases and 5 bases respectively, with 18 bases between them. This CDR3 contains 16 residues. This CDR3 reads CASSPRETGGTETQYF. The CDR3 DNA is TGTGCCAGCTCACCAAGGGAGACGGGCGGCACGGAGACCCAGTACTTC.

The chain employs TRBV25-1 and TRBJ1-4; maybe TRBD1 (5 bases). The germline V gene encodes CDR1 MGHDK and CDR2 SYGVNS. The CDR3 is made up of 15 amino acids. Trimming removed 3 bases from V and 3 bases from J, with 11 bases in between. CDR3 region: CASSEIGAPNEKLFF. The CDR3 region has the DNA TGTGCCAGCAGTGAGATTGGGGCTCCTAATGAAAAACTGTTTTTT.

This clone was seen only once. V and J are TRBV2 and TRBJ2-2; 9 nucleotides line up with TRBD2. CDR1 and CDR2 from the germline V gene are SNHLY and FYNNEI. This CDR3 comprises 15 residues. The trim removed 4 bases at V and 1 base at J, leaving 1 base unmatched. The CDR3 protein is CASSVSGGNTGELFF. For the CDR3, the DNA is TGTGCCAGCAGTGTTAGCGGGGGGAACACCGGGGAGCTGTTTTTT. Drawing the rest from reference TRBV2 and TRBJ2-2, the complete variable domain is EPEVTQTPSHQVTQMGQEVILRCVPISNHLYFYWYRQILGQKVEFLVSFYNNEISEKSEIFDDQFSVERPDGSNFTLKIRSTKLEDSAMYFCASSVSGGNTGELFFGEGSRLTVL.

The chain couples TRBV28 to TRBJ1-5, with 8 bases lining up with TRBD1. V shed 5 bases and J 6 bases; nucleotides not matched to a gene: 3. Germline-derived CDR1 and CDR2 are MDHEN and SYDVKM. This CDR3 has 13 residues. The CDR3 region is CASSGQGSQPQHF. The CDR3 bases are TGTGCCAGCAGTGGACAGGGAAGTCAGCCCCAGCATTTT.

V and J are TRBV7-9 and TRBJ2-3; 10 bases are a match to TRBD2. V gave up 4 bases and J gave up 7 bases; unmatched junction bases: 17. The germline V gene has CDR1 SEHNR and CDR2 FQNEAQ (reference sequence). This CDR3 has 18 amino acids. This CDR3 reads CASSSPGLASRLPYTQYF. CDR3 sequence (DNA): TGTGCCAGCAGCTCGCCGGGACTAGCGTCCCGCCTTCCTTATACGCAGTATTTT.